This T cell receptor (beta chain) was obtained from a study of PD-L1 blockade in urothelial cancer. J was trimmed by 2 bases and V by 1 base; bases with no gene match: 6. The CDR3 loop spans 18 amino acids. Germline CDR1 SGHRS, CDR2 YFSETQ. TCRdb keeps only in-frame clones here, not all; method: immunoSEQ multiplex PCR. The sample holds 100,000 to 150,000 clones; roughly 83% are singletons and the top ten take 2% to 3%. Time point meaning: peripheral blood 6 weeks after treatment start. The clonotype comes from a man aged 50-60 years with urothelial cancer. The sample consisted of PBMCs, taken around atezolizumab (anti-PD-L1) treatment. The rearrangement joins TRBV5-1 to TRBJ2-6, with 10 bases matching TRBD1. CDR3 loop: CASSLLGQGSPGANVLTF. In nucleotides, the CDR3 is TGCGCCAGCAGCTTGCTGGGACAGGGGTCCCCTGGGGCCAACGTCCTGACTTTC.